The 22 T cell receptor beta chains below were found in one sample sequenced in a study of T cells after yellow fever vaccination. TCRdb reprocessed the 5' RACE reads with MiXCR, giving one entry per CDR3 protein. The sample lists 85,000 to 100,000 distinct CDR3 sequences, approximately 6.3% seen once, with just over 40% in the top ten. The material sequenced was CD8+ T cells sorted from PBMCs, taken 10 days after the yellow fever booster vaccination. The receptors stem from a man aged 18 to 30 who received the YFV17D yellow fever vaccine.

This clonotype showed up just a few times. The chain carries TRBV4-1 and TRBJ1-5; D gene ambiguous. Between the trimmed V and J ends, which lost 1 base and 6 bases, there was a span of 7 bases. Germline V gives CDR1 MGHRA, CDR2 YSYEKL. CDR3 length: 13 amino acids. Written as DNA, the CDR3 is TGCGCCAGCAGCCAAGGGGGTAGTCAGCCCCAGCATTTT. It is translated as CASSQGGSQPQHF.

This clonotype was counted ten times or more. This sequence joins TRBV9 and TRBJ2-1; possibly TRBD1 for D (6 bases). V dropped 4 bases and J dropped 8 bases, with 10 bases sitting between them. The CDR3 consists of 12 residues. Germline values: CDR1 SGDLS, CDR2 YYNGEE. In DNA form, the CDR3 reads TGTGCCAGCAGCAACAGGGTCCATGAGCAGTTCTTC. Amino acid sequence: CASSNRVHEQFF.

This clonotype was counted only a few times. V is TRBV10-3 and J is TRBJ2-7, with 8 positions matching TRBD1. V lost 6 bases and J lost 2; bases outside the gene matches: 6. In germline, CDR1 is ENHRY, CDR2 SYGVKD. The CDR3 is 14 amino acids. The CDR3 spells CAIRTGQGPYEQYF. The CDR3 DNA reads TGTGCCATCAGGACCGGACAGGGCCCCTACGAGCAGTACTTC.

This clonotype was counted between two and nine times. This sequence joins TRBV19 and TRBJ1-1, with D hard to call. Germline assignment: CDR1 LNHDA and CDR2 SQIVND (reference sequence). V lost 1 base to trimming and J lost 3 bases, with 12 bases between them. The CDR3 has 15 amino acids. CDR3 sequence: CASSIVGRSHTEAFF. The DNA of the CDR3 is TGTGCCAGTAGTATAGTAGGCAGAAGTCACACTGAAGCTTTCTTT.

The sample holds many counts of this clonotype. This rearrangement joins TRBV12-3 or TRBV12-4 to TRBJ2-3; D might be TRBD1 or TRBD2, each matching 6 bases. The CDR3 is made up of 13 amino acids. V lost 6 bases and J lost 6, with 13 bases in between. The CDR3 protein is CASRRGEADTQYF. CDR3 nucleotides: TGTGCCAGCAGAAGGGGGGAGGCGGATACGCAGTATTTT.

This clonotype was observed many times. The chain recombines TRBV7-6 with TRBJ2-7; unclear D gene. The germline V and J ends were trimmed by 3 bases and 3 bases, with 15 bases remaining between them. There are 15 residues in the CDR3. Germline CDR1 reads SGHVS; CDR2 reads FNYEAQ. This CDR3 reads CASSFKDTNLYEQYF. The CDR3 nucleotides are TGTGCCAGCAGCTTTAAAGACACCAACCTCTACGAGCAGTACTTC.

This chain uses TRBV6-2 or TRBV6-3 with TRBJ2-3, with D perhaps given as TRBD1 or TRBD2 (6 bases each). CDR1 and CDR2 (germline): MNHEY, SVGEGT. CDR3 length equals 16 residues. V was clipped by 0 bases and J by 2 bases, with 12 bases between them. Written as DNA, the CDR3 is TGTGCCAGCAGTTACTCGGCGGGACACATCACAGATACGCAGTATTTT. Translation gives CASSYSAGHITDTQYF.

The chain has TRBV5-1 and TRBJ2-5; D is possibly TRBD2 (5 bases). The CDR3 extends over 16 amino acids. Trimming left V 4 bases short and J 5 bases short, with 21 bases between. Germline CDR1 SGHRS, CDR2 YFSETQ. In nucleotides, the CDR3 is TGCGCCAGCAGCGAGGGTCGGGCAGGTGGGATGGAGACCCAGTACTTC. This translates into CASSEGRAGGMETQYF.

The chain has TRBV19 and TRBJ1-1; no firm D call. Trimming stripped 9 bases from V and 5 bases from J, with 16 bases between. The CDR3 spans 13 residues. The germline V gene has CDR1 LNHDA and CDR2 SQIVND (reference sequence). The CDR3: CASRHREFTEAFF. CDR3 nucleotides: TGTGCCAGCCGCCATAGGGAGTTTACTGAAGCTTTCTTT. The whole variable domain, remainder taken from reference TRBV19 and TRBJ1-1, is DGGITQSPKYLFRKEGQNVTLSCEQNLNHDAMYWYRQDPGQGLRLIYYSQIVNDFQKGDIAEGYSVSREKKESFPLTVTSAQKNPTAFYLCASRHREFTEAFFGQGTRLTVV.

This clonotype was counted between two and nine times. The V gene is TRBV20-1, the J gene TRBJ1-1, with a possible D match to TRBD1 (5 bases). This CDR3 contains 13 residues. Trimming removed 5 bases at V and 5 bases at J, with 15 bases between. Germline CDR1 reads DFQATT; CDR2 reads SNEGSKA (reference sequence). CDR3 DNA sequence: TGCAGTGCTCCCTGGGGCGCGGGGACTGAAGCTTTCTTT. Amino acids: CSAPWGAGTEAFF.

This clonotype was seen only a few times. CDR3 sequence: CASSLALVAGRSFYNEQFF. The CDR3 nucleotides read TGTGCCAGCAGTTTAGCGCTGGTAGCGGGGAGAAGCTTCTACAATGAGCAGTTCTTC. The J gene is TRBJ2-1, the V gene TRBV12-3 or TRBV12-4, with TRBD2 matching 8 bases. The CDR3 extends over 19 amino acids. With 0 bases clipped from V and 3 bases from J, the junction kept 13 bases outside the gene matches.

This CDR3 reads CAWSNGLGTIYEQYF. CDR3 coding DNA: TGTGCCTGGAGTAATGGACTGGGGACCATCTACGAGCAGTACTTC. This rearrangement joins TRBV30 to TRBJ2-7, with D possibly called TRBD1 or TRBD2 (5 bases each). CDR1 is GTSNPN, CDR2 SVGIG, per germline (reference sequence). V was clipped by 2 bases and J by 3 bases, with 17 bases between them. The CDR3 sequence is 15 residues long.

This clonotype was seen repeatedly, ten times or more. V gene TRBV4-1 combines with J gene TRBJ2-1; D is unclear. V lost 0 bases and J 0 bases, leaving 9 bases between the germline ends. Germline assignment: CDR1 MGHRA and CDR2 YSYEKL. The CDR3 has 16 amino acids. The chain's CDR3 is CASSQEPVSSYNEQFF. CDR3 bases: TGCGCCAGCAGCCAAGAACCGGTGAGCTCCTACAATGAGCAGTTCTTC.

The table lists this clonotype with a few counts. V and J are TRBV3-1 and TRBJ2-3; 10 nucleotides align to TRBD1. The germline V gene encodes CDR1 LGHDT and CDR2 YNNKEL (reference sequence). V shed 1 base, J shed 3 bases, and the junction held 13 bases outside the gene matches. This CDR3 comprises 19 residues. The chain's CDR3 is CASSQVSPTGGVGTDTQYF. CDR3 bases: TGTGCCAGCAGCCAAGTCAGCCCGACAGGGGGCGTCGGGACAGATACGCAGTATTTT.

This clonotype was detected only a few times. The genes are TRBV30 and TRBJ2-5; the D gene is possibly TRBD1 (6 bases). Germline V gene lookup returns CDR1 GTSNPN and CDR2 SVGIG (reference sequence). V lost 2 bases and J lost 5, with 15 bases in between. The CDR3 has 14 residues. The DNA of the CDR3 is TGTGCCTGGAGTCCAGGGGCCGGCGGGGAGACCCAGTACTTC. Translated: CAWSPGAGGETQYF.

This clonotype has at least ten counts. This chain connects TRBV20-1 to TRBJ2-2; a possible D gene is TRBD1 (5 bases). The CDR3 spans 15 residues. V lost 2 bases and J lost 6, with 16 bases in between. Germline CDR1 is DFQATT and CDR2 is SNEGSKA (reference sequence). In DNA form, the CDR3 reads TGCAGTGCTAGACCCTCGATCGACAGTTCCGGGGAGCTGTTTTTT. As protein: CSARPSIDSSGELFF.

This clonotype occurred a few times. The chain has TRBV18 and TRBJ2-3; tentatively, D is TRBD2 (6 bases). The CDR3 sequence is 13 residues long. V was clipped by 9 bases and J by 3 bases, with 13 bases between them. Germline V gene sequence: CDR1 KGHSH, CDR2 LQKENI. The CDR3 sequence: CASEGEETDTQYF. For the CDR3, the DNA is TGTGCCAGTGAAGGGGAGGAGACAGATACGCAGTATTTT.

Only a few counts were recorded for this clonotype. The chain employs TRBV12-3 or TRBV12-4 and TRBJ1-6; D remains unclear. The CDR3 contains 15 residues. The V gene lost 2 bases and the J gene lost 6 bases, with 11 bases spanning the gap. The DNA for the CDR3 is TGTGCCAGCAGTTTAACTCGGGGTGGTAATTCACCCCTCCACTTT. Protein: CASSLTRGGNSPLHF.

This chain connects TRBV7-9 to TRBJ2-3, with TRBD2 identical over 7 bases. The J segment lost 2 bases and the V segment lost 4 bases, leaving 9 bases of the junction unmatched. CDR3 length: 16 amino acids. Germline V CDR1 and CDR2: SEHNR, FQNEAQ (reference sequence). This chain's CDR3 is CASSSLGAGLTDTQYF. CDR3 nucleotides: TGTGCCAGCAGCTCCCTAGGAGCGGGGCTCACAGATACGCAGTATTTT. Looking up the rest from reference TRBV7-9 and TRBJ2-3 gives the full variable domain: DTGVSQNPRHKITKRGQNVTFRCDPISEHNRLYWYRQTLGQGPEFLTYFQNEAQLEKSRLLSDRFSAERPKGSFSTLEIQRTEQGDSAMYLCASSSLGAGLTDTQYFGPGTRLTVL.

V gene TRBV3-1 combines with J gene TRBJ2-7; no clear D gene. This CDR3 is 14 amino acids long. Germline assignment: CDR1 LGHDT and CDR2 YNNKEL (reference sequence). The CDR3 nucleotides read TGTGCCAGCAGCCAAGGTTCAGGCTCCTACGGGCAGTACGTC. Protein sequence: CASSQGSGSYGQYV.

The chain is built from TRBV5-5 and TRBJ1-1; D is perhaps TRBD1 (5 bases). The CDR3 is 14 residues long. CDR1 is SGHKS and CDR2 is YYEKEE in the germline V gene (reference sequence). V gave up 1 base and J gave up 1 base, with 8 bases separating them. The CDR3 is CASSLKGQNTEAFF. DNA of the CDR3: TGTGCCAGCAGCTTGAAAGGACAGAACACTGAAGCTTTCTTT.

The chain recombines TRBV6-2 or TRBV6-3 with TRBJ2-3, with no clear D. Germline loops: CDR1 MNHEY, CDR2 SVGEGT. V shed 2 bases and J shed 7 bases, with 10 bases lying between them. The CDR3 has 13 amino acids. Here the CDR3 DNA reads TGTGCCAGCAGTTACCACCCGGAGAATACGCAGTATTTT. Amino acids: CASSYHPENTQYF.